This TCR beta chain appears in the sequencing data of a study of blood T cell repertoires in COVID-19 (dated by TCRdb to 2020 to 2022). For the study in its entirety: The collaborator samples originated in the United States, Italy and Spain and spanned the acute and convalescent phases of COVID-19. Sample metadata almost always included a de-identified subject ID, COVID-19 status, age in years and sex. Where available, HLA class I and class II types were obtained from metadata supplied by the sample provider rather than from assay-based typing. The repertoires were released in a freely available public database meant as a resource for research on the immune response to SARS-CoV-2. The samples were drawn from the first 160 participants of the ongoing ImmuneRACE study and from under 1,500 subjects provided by 6 global collaborators. The dataset comprised deeply sampled blood TCRbeta repertoires from subjects exposed to, actively infected with, or recovered from COVID-19. The prospective study material was composed of cDNA or gDNA derived from T cells, B-cell-depleted T cells, or PBMCs.

The collaborating institutions used their own protocols to collect whole blood in K2EDTA tubes. Collaborator samples were shipped for TCRbeta analysis as frozen whole blood, isolated PBMCs, or DNA extracted from either sample type. TCRbeta CDR3 regions were amplified from genomic DNA using the immunoSEQ Assay, a bias-controlled multiplex PCR. Per the original workflow: The number of nucleated cells in each sample was estimated by amplification of reference gene primers within the assay. To quantify the absolute abundance of each unique TCRbeta CDR3 rearrangement, sequence reads were collapsed and filtered. For each sample, productive Simpson clonality was calculated as the square root of Simpson's diversity index across productive rearrangements. TCRdb provides this immuneACCESS table in a form limited to in-frame rearrangements. Some clones are lacking; in checked studies, under half of them reflect an unresolved V gene, and why the rest are absent is not known. V, J and clone size derive from that table, while D and trimming were established from the DNA sequence. The table for this sample lists approximately 96,000 clones; approximately 90% of them were counted only once. The ten largest account for 2.9% of the sample.

In the case of this clone: This receptor's antigen is unknown. The input lacks base qualities; no much larger clone sits a single base away.

Broader findings and caveats from the paper: How much clinical and demographic metadata was included differed by source and by participant, and the metadata was provided uncurated.

For CDR1 and CDR2, the germline V gene lists SGHTA and FQGTGA. Unmatched junction bases come to 3, with V trimmed by 5 bases and J by 4 bases. The CDR3 has 13 amino acids, counting the end cysteine and phenylalanine. Only the CDR3 DNA is retained, 39 bases long and in frame from the first base. The receptor was derived from an elderly woman with acute or convalescent COVID-19. The V and J segments used are TRBV7-3 and TRBJ1-1, and TRBD1 matches 8 of the central bases. Sequenced material: peripheral blood. The bases read TGTGCCAGCAGCACGGACAGGGTCACTGAAGCTTTCTTT. Its product reads: CASSTDRVTEAFF.